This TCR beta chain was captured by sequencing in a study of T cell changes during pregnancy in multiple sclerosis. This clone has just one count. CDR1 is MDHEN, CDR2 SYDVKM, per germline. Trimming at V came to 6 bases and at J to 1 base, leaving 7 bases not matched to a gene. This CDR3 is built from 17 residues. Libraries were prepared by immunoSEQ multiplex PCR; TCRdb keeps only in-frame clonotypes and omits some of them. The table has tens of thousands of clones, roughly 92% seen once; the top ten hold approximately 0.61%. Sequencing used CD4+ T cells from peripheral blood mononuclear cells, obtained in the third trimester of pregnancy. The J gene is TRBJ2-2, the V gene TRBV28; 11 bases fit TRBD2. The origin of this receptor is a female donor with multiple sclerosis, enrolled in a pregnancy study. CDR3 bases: TGTGCCAGCAGGGTGAGGACTAGCGGGTTGAACACCGGGGAGCTGTTTTTT. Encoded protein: CASRVRTSGLNTGELFF.